The next 27 T cell receptor beta chains were all read from a single sample in a study of T cells in Graves' hyperthyroidism and ophthalmopathy. Researchers amplified the TCR beta CDR3 regions from RNA transcripts. The TCR CDR3 first-round RT-PCR relied on the HTBI primer set. TCRdb re-called the multiplex PCR reads with MiXCR, one entry per CDR3 protein. Among approximately 630,000 distinct CDR3 sequences listed, roughly 15% were seen once. The material sequenced was blood. These receptors all stem from a woman in her 30s with Graves' hyperthyroidism.

In its sample, this clonotype was seen many times. This chain links TRBV20-1 with TRBJ2-3; D is unclear. Germline V CDR1 and CDR2: DFQATT, SNEGSKA (reference sequence). Trimming left V 5 bases short and J 4 bases short, with 16 bases between. The CDR3 totals 14 residues. The CDR3 DNA reads as TGCAGTGCTCCCTTGTTTGACGGCGCAGATACGCAGTATTTT. This translates into CSAPLFDGADTQYF.

This clonotype was seen a handful of times. J is TRBJ2-3 and V is TRBV7-8, with D maybe TRBD1 (6 bases). The CDR3 is made up of 15 amino acids. The V gene's germline CDR1 is SGHVS and CDR2 FQNEAQ. With 4 bases removed from V and 1 base from J, the gap between germline ends came to 12 bases. The CDR3 DNA is TGTGCCAGCAGCTACCGGGACACCCGCACAGATACGCAGTATTTT. Protein product: CASSYRDTRTDTQYF.

The chain couples TRBV19 to TRBJ2-3; no clear D. Germline loops: CDR1 LNHDA, CDR2 SQIVND (reference sequence). This CDR3 is 12 amino acids long. The V and J ends lost 3 bases and 5 bases respectively, with 6 bases between them. The CDR3: CASSIRGDTQYF. CDR3 bases: TGTGCCAGTAGTATTAGAGGAGATACGCAGTATTTT. The variable domain in full, completed from reference TRBV19 and TRBJ2-3, reads DGGITQSPKYLFRKEGQNVTLSCEQNLNHDAMYWYRQDPGQGLRLIYYSQIVNDFQKGDIAEGYSVSREKKESFPLTVTSAQKNPTAFYLCASSIRGDTQYFGPGTRLTVL.

In its sample, this clonotype was seen many times. The chain uses TRBV28 and TRBJ1-1, with TRBD1 as a possible D gene (5 bases). CDR3 length: 14 amino acids. V was pared by 6 bases and J by 3 bases, with 14 bases between. The V gene's germline CDR1 is MDHEN and CDR2 SYDVKM. CDR3 in amino acids: CASRTPGFDTEAFF. The DNA for the CDR3 is TGTGCCAGCAGAACCCCAGGGTTCGACACTGAAGCTTTCTTT.

V gene TRBV5-5 combines with J gene TRBJ2-7; 7 bases are shared with TRBD2. Trimming cost V 4 bases and J 7 bases; bases outside gene matches: 17. The CDR3 length is 16 residues. Germline V CDR1 and CDR2: SGHKS, YYEKEE (reference sequence). The CDR3 DNA reads TGTGCCAGCAGCCGCCTAGCGGCGGGAGCGCACGGGGAGCAGTACTTC. Translation: CASSRLAAGAHGEQYF.

Comments on this clonotype: This may be a read error: a much more frequent sequence differs by one nucleotide. This chain links TRBV24-1 with TRBJ1-5; the D gene is possibly TRBD1 (5 bases). The V end was cut by 5 bases, the J end by 5 bases, with 9 bases between. The CDR3 is made up of 13 amino acids. Germline V CDR1 and CDR2: KGHDR, SFDVKD. The CDR3 region has the DNA TGTGCCACCAGTGGAAAGGGGCATCAGCCCCAGCATTTT. Protein: CATSGKGHQPQHF.

This clonotype has a count of ten or more. The J gene is TRBJ1-2, the V gene TRBV30; TRBD1 might be the D (5 bases). The CDR3 totals 12 residues. V lost 1 base, J lost 5 bases, and 8 bases lay in between. Germline-derived CDR1 and CDR2 are GTSNPN and SVGIG (reference sequence). CDR3 loop: CAWSGTGYGYTF. The DNA for the CDR3 is TGTGCCTGGAGTGGAACAGGTTATGGCTACACCTTC.

The chain links TRBV9 to TRBJ2-1, with TRBD2 identical over 12 bases. Germline loops: CDR1 SGDLS, CDR2 YYNGEE. V trimming: 5 bases; J trimming: 7 bases; junction bases outside the gene matches: 7. The CDR3 contains 15 residues. The CDR3 DNA reads as TGTGCCAGCAGTAAGACTAGCGGGAGTTGGAATGAGCAGTTCTTC. The encoded protein is CASSKTSGSWNEQFF.

This clonotype was seen repeatedly, ten times or more. DNA for the CDR3: TGTGCCAGCAGCTTCCAGGGCCACACCGGGGAGCTGTTTTTT. Translation: CASSFQGHTGELFF. The rearrangement uses TRBV11-3 and TRBJ2-2, with D perhaps matching TRBD1 (5 bases). From germline, CDR1 is SGHNT and CDR2 YENEEA. This CDR3 spans 14 amino acids. V gave up 3 bases and J gave up 3 bases, with 8 bases separating them.

CDR3 sequence reads: CSARDARGDTEAFF. The DNA of the CDR3 is TGCAGTGCTAGAGACGCCAGGGGCGACACTGAAGCTTTCTTT. V is TRBV20-1 and J is TRBJ1-1; possible D gene TRBD1, 6 bases. The germline CDR1 and CDR2 sequences are DFQATT and SNEGSKA (reference sequence). This CDR3 is 14 amino acids long. The V and J ends lost 0 bases and 3 bases respectively, with 11 bases between them.

In DNA, the CDR3 is TGTGCCAGCTCACCGGGGAATCAGGGTCAGCCCCAGCATTTT. This encodes CASSPGNQGQPQHF. The genes are TRBV18 and TRBJ1-5; tentatively, D is TRBD1 (5 bases). V was clipped by 3 bases and J by 6 bases, with 12 bases between them. From germline, CDR1 is KGHSH and CDR2 LQKENI. The CDR3 is made up of 14 amino acids.

About this clonotype: An end of the junction does not agree with germline; a read error may underlie this. The chain carries TRBV2 and TRBJ1-3; possible D gene TRBD1, 5 bases. This CDR3 has 17 amino acids. Germline loops: CDR1 SNHLY, CDR2 FYNNEI. CDR3 in amino acids: CASSEGPRDPSGSTIYF. Here the CDR3 DNA reads TGTGCCAGCAGTGAGGGACCCCGGGACCCCTCTGGAAGCACCATATATTTT.

This clonotype has ten or more counts. The rearrangement links TRBV30 to TRBJ1-2; D remains ambiguous. This CDR3 contains 13 residues. V was pared by 2 bases and J by 1 base, with 8 bases between. Germline V gives CDR1 GTSNPN, CDR2 SVGIG (reference sequence). CDR3 in DNA: TGTGCCTGGAGTTTGGTCCTTAACTATGGCTACACCTTC. This codes for CAWSLVLNYGYTF.

This clonotype has at least ten counts. J is TRBJ2-1 and V is TRBV5-1, with TRBD2 matching over 9 bases. Germline CDR1 and CDR2: SGHRS and YFSETQ. The CDR3 is 14 residues long. V was clipped by 4 bases and J by 2 bases; unmatched bases: 1. CDR3 bases: TGCGCCAGCAGCGCTAGCGGGACCTACAATGAGCAGTTCTTC. This codes for CASSASGTYNEQFF.

In its sample, this clonotype was seen many times. The V and J genes are TRBV12-3 or TRBV12-4 and TRBJ1-1, with D perhaps matching TRBD1 (5 bases). V lost 10 bases to trimming and J lost 1 base, with 16 bases between them. This CDR3 comprises 14 residues. DNA of the CDR3: TGTGCCACGTATCCCAGGGCGGAGAACACTGAAGCTTTCTTT. Residues: CATYPRAENTEAFF.

There are a few counts of this clonotype. The chain employs TRBV5-1 and TRBJ2-5, with TRBD1 identical over 8 bases. The length of the CDR3 is 16 residues. Germline V lookup: CDR1 SGHRS, CDR2 YFSETQ. The V segment lost 1 base and the J segment 2 bases; nucleotides outside the gene matches: 7. The CDR3 nucleotides read TGCGCCAGCAGCTTGAATGCGGACAGGGCACAAGAGACCCAGTACTTC. Protein product: CASSLNADRAQETQYF.

This clonotype occurred a few times. CDR3: CASSPQGGGYTGELFF. For the CDR3, the DNA is TGTGCCAGCTCACCCCAGGGAGGCGGATACACCGGGGAGCTGTTTTTT. The genes are TRBV18 and TRBJ2-2; D possibly corresponds to TRBD2 (6 bases). This CDR3 region has 16 residues. Deletions cut 3 bases from V and 3 bases from J, with 14 bases between. CDR1 and CDR2 (germline): KGHSH, LQKENI. The variable domain in full, completed from reference TRBV18 and TRBJ2-2, reads NAGVMQNPRHLVRRRGQEARLRCSPMKGHSHVYWYRQLPEEGLKFMVYLQKENIIDESGMPKERFSAEFPKEGPSILRIQQVVRGDSAAYFCASSPQGGGYTGELFFGEGSRLTVL.

This clonotype was detected only a few times. This rearrangement joins TRBV20-1 to TRBJ2-1; D not certain. The CDR3 contains 16 residues. V lost 3 bases and J lost 5, with 20 bases in between. Germline V lookup: CDR1 DFQATT, CDR2 SNEGSKA (reference sequence). CDR3 bases: TGCAGTGCTAGGGCAGGTCTTCCTAAGTCTGACAATGAGCAGTTCTTC. Protein product: CSARAGLPKSDNEQFF.

This clonotype has at least ten counts. The gene calls are TRBV7-3 and TRBJ2-1, with 8 bases aligning to TRBD1. This CDR3 spans 15 amino acids. The germline V gene encodes CDR1 SGHTA and CDR2 FQGTGA. Germline trimming cut 5 bases from V and 7 bases from J; bases unmatched to any gene: 10. The DNA for the CDR3 is TGTGCCAGCAGCCGCTACCCGGACAGGGTAAATGAGCAGTTCTTC. Protein sequence: CASSRYPDRVNEQFF.

This clonotype has just a few counts. The junction shows a germline mismatch at one end, possibly a read error. The gene calls are TRBV28 and TRBJ1-5, with D maybe TRBD1 (5 bases). The CDR3 loop spans 16 amino acids. Germline V lookup: CDR1 MDHEN, CDR2 SYDVKM. For the CDR3, the DNA is TGTGCCATCAGTGAGGAGGGGCCCGATAGCAATCAGCCCCAGCATTTT. Its translation is CAISEEGPDSNQPQHF.

This clonotype has ten or more counts. This sequence joins TRBV28 and TRBJ1-6, with 7 bases that match TRBD1. Germline CDR1 MDHEN, CDR2 SYDVKM. V shed 6 bases and J 7 bases; nucleotides not matched to a gene: 9. This CDR3 is built from 15 residues. The CDR3 DNA follows: TGTGCCAGCAGCCCTCGGACAGGTCGGAATTCACCCCTCCACTTT. Its protein is CASSPRTGRNSPLHF.

This clonotype was counted ten times or more. The chain uses TRBV7-2 and TRBJ2-3; D gene uncertain. This CDR3 spans 14 amino acids. CDR1 SGHTA and CDR2 FQGNSA come from the germline V gene. The V gene lost 4 bases and the J gene lost 0 bases, with 8 bases spanning the gap. The CDR3 DNA sequence: TGTGCCAGCAGCTCCAGCCAGAGCACAGATACGCAGTATTTT. As protein: CASSSSQSTDTQYF. Using reference TRBV7-2 and TRBJ2-3 for the parts outside the CDR3, the full variable domain is GAGVSQSPSNKVTEKGKDVELRCDPISGHTALYWYRQSLGQGLEFLIYFQGNSAPDKSGLPSDRFSAERTGGSVSTLTIQRTQQEDSAVYLCASSSSQSTDTQYFGPGTRLTVL.

The chain couples TRBV9 to TRBJ2-3, with D hard to call. The CDR3 has 16 residues. V lost 1 base to trimming and J lost 6 bases, with 18 bases between them. CDR1 and CDR2 from the germline V gene are SGDLS and YYNGEE. The CDR3 DNA is TGTGCCAGCAGCGTAAGGTCTGAAGGTCTAGATGATACGCAGTATTTT. This translates into CASSVRSEGLDDTQYF.

The sample holds many counts of this clonotype. V and J are TRBV27 and TRBJ1-1; TRBD1 agrees at 11 bases. V dropped 8 bases and J dropped 2; count of bases not matched to a gene: 7. This CDR3 contains 15 residues. CDR1 is MNHEY, CDR2 SMNVEV, per germline (reference sequence). The CDR3: CASRRDRGANTEAFF. For the CDR3, the DNA is TGTGCCAGCCGAAGGGACAGGGGGGCTAACACTGAAGCTTTCTTT.

V and J are TRBV5-1 and TRBJ2-3; maybe TRBD1 (5 bases). Per germline, CDR1 SGHRS and CDR2 YFSETQ. The CDR3 has 17 residues. With 7 bases removed from V and 0 bases from J, the gap between germline ends came to 21 bases. The CDR3 nucleotides are TGCGCCAGCCTCCTCCATGGGGCTGATCCTAGCACAGATACGCAGTATTTT. Residues: CASLLHGADPSTDTQYF.

The J gene is TRBJ2-6, the V gene TRBV28, with 9 bases fitting TRBD1. Trimming took 1 base from V and 0 from J; bases not matched to a gene: 4. Germline V gene data show CDR1 as MDHEN and CDR2 as SYDVKM. The CDR3 is 18 residues long. Here the CDR3 reads CASSLYRGPTSGANVLTF. CDR3 in DNA: TGTGCCAGCAGTTTATACAGGGGGCCGACCTCTGGGGCCAACGTCCTGACTTTC.

This clonotype showed up many times. The rearrangement joins TRBV27 to TRBJ2-7; 8 bases align to TRBD1. Trimming at V came to 4 bases and at J to 2 bases, leaving 10 bases not matched to a gene. The germline CDR1 and CDR2 sequences are MNHEY and SMNVEV (reference sequence). The CDR3 has 16 residues. As DNA, the CDR3 is TGTGCCAGCAGTTCATCCTCGCAGGGGGCACCCTACGAGCAGTACTTC. This encodes CASSSSSQGAPYEQYF.